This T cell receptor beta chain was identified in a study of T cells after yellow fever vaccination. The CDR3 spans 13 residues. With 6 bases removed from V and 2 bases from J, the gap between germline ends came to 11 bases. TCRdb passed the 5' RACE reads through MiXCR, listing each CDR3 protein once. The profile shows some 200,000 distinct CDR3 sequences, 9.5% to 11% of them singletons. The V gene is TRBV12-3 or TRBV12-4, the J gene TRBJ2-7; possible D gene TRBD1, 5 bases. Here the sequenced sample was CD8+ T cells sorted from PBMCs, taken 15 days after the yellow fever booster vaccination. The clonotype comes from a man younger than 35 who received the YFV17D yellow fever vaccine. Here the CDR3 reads CASSPFRAYEQYF. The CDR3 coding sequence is TGTGCCAGCAGCCCCTTCAGGGCCTACGAGCAGTACTTC.